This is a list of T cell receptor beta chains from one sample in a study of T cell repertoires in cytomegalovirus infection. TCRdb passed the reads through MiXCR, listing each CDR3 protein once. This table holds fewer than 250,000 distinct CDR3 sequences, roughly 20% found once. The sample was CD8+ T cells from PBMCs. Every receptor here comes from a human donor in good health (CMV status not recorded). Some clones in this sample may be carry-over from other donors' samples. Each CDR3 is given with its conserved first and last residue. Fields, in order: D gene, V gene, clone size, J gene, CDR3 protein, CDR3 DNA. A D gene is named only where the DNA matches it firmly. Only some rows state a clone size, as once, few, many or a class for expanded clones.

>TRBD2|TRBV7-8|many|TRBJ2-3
CASRRREGQEDTQYF
TGTGCCAGCAGACGTCGGGAGGGGCAAGAAGATACGCAGTATTTT
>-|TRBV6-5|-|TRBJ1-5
CAGGHCNQPQHF
TGTGCCGGAGGACACTGCAATCAGCCCCAGCATTTT
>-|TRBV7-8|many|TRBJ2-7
CASSHPLSYEQYF
TGTGCCAGCAGCCACCCTTTATCCTACGAGCAGTACTTC
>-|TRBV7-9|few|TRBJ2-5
CAGLGDEETQYF
TGTGCCGGACTTGGGGATGAAGAGACCCAGTACTTC
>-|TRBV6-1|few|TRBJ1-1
CASSSGSWGTEAFF
TGTGCCAGCAGTTCCGGGTCCTGGGGCACTGAAGCTTTCTTT
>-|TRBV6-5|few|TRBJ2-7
CASSYSMLGPASSYEQYF
TGTGCCAGCAGTTACTCGATGCTGGGACCCGCGAGCTCCTACGAGCAGTACTTC
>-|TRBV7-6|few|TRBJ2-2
CASSLGRSTGELFF
TGTGCCAGCAGCTTAGGCAGGAGCACCGGGGAGCTGTTTTTT
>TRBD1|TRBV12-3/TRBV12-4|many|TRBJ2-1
CASTRTGSSYNEQFF
TGTGCCAGCACTCGGACAGGGAGCTCCTACAATGAGCAGTTCTTC
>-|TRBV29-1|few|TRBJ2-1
CSAGAELRNEQFF
TGCAGCGCAGGGGCAGAACTTAGGAATGAGCAGTTCTTC
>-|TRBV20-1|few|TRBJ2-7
CSARDLNGNHAYEQYF
TGCAGTGCTAGAGATCTGAACGGGAACCATGCCTACGAGCAGTACTTC
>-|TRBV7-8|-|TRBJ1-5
CASSSLGVVQPQHF
TGTGCCAGCAGCTCCCTGGGCGTCGTCCAGCCCCAGCATTTT
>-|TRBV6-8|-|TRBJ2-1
CASSYPSPYNEQFF
TGTGCCAGCAGTTACCCAAGTCCCTACAATGAGCAGTTCTTC
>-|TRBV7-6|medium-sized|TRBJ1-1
CASSARWGEIDTEAFF
TGTGCCAGCAGCGCCCGGTGGGGGGAAATAGACACTGAAGCTTTCTTT
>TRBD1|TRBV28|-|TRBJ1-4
CASRDRGYEKLFF
TGTGCCAGCAGGGACAGGGGGTATGAAAAACTGTTTTTT
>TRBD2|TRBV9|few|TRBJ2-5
CASSVGAGFGETQYF
TGTGCCAGCAGCGTCGGAGCGGGGTTCGGGGAGACCCAGTACTTC
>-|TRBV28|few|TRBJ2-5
CASSWADFETQYF
TGTGCCAGCAGTTGGGCCGATTTTGAGACCCAGTACTTC
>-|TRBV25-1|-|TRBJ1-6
CASSRRADTGSPLHF
TGTGCCAGCAGTAGAAGGGCGGACACCGGATCACCCCTCCACTTT
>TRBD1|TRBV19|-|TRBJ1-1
CASIQSSGGPEAFF
TGTGCCAGTATCCAAAGTTCAGGGGGCCCTGAAGCTTTCTTT
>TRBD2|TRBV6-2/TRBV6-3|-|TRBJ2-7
CASSSLAGRTEQYF
TGTGCCAGCAGTTCCCTAGCGGGGCGGACAGAGCAGTACTTC
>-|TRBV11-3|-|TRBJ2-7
CASSGGGPISYEQYF
TGTGCCAGCAGCGGTGGGGGGCCCATTTCCTACGAGCAGTACTTC
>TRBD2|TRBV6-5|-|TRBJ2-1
CASSYSGLADEQFF
TGTGCCAGCAGTTACTCTGGGCTAGCGGACGAGCAGTTCTTC
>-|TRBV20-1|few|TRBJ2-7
CSASPRAPGYEQYF
TGCAGTGCTAGTCCCAGGGCCCCTGGATACGAGCAGTACTTC
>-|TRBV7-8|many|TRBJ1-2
CASSQTNYGYTF
TGTGCCAGCAGCCAAACTAACTATGGCTACACCTTC
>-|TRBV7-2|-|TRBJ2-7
CASSLLNSEQYF
TGTGCCAGCAGCCTCCTAAACAGTGAGCAGTACTTC
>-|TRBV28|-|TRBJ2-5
CASSLFQGPQETQYF
TGTGCCAGCAGTTTATTCCAGGGCCCTCAAGAGACCCAGTACTTC
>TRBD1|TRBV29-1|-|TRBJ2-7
CSVAPGQGGYEQYF
TGCAGCGTTGCCCCGGGACAGGGAGGCTACGAGCAGTACTTC